This T cell receptor beta chain is drawn from a study of T cell changes during pregnancy in multiple sclerosis. After removal of 3 bases from V and 7 bases from J, the junction contained 6 bases not matched to a gene. Germline lookup yields CDR1 MGHRA and CDR2 YSYEKL. The CDR3 sequence is 15 residues long. Sequencing used immunoSEQ multiplex PCR; TCRdb keeps in-frame clones, though not all of them. The sample lists fewer than 65,000 clones; 91% were seen once. The sequence came from a female donor in good health, enrolled as a control in a pregnancy study. The material was peripheral blood, obtained in the third trimester of pregnancy. V is TRBV4-1 and J is TRBJ2-1; 10 nucleotides agree with TRBD2. The CDR3 spells CASSHAGTSENEQFF. CDR3 sequence (DNA): TGCGCCAGCAGCCATGCCGGGACTAGCGAAAATGAGCAGTTCTTC.